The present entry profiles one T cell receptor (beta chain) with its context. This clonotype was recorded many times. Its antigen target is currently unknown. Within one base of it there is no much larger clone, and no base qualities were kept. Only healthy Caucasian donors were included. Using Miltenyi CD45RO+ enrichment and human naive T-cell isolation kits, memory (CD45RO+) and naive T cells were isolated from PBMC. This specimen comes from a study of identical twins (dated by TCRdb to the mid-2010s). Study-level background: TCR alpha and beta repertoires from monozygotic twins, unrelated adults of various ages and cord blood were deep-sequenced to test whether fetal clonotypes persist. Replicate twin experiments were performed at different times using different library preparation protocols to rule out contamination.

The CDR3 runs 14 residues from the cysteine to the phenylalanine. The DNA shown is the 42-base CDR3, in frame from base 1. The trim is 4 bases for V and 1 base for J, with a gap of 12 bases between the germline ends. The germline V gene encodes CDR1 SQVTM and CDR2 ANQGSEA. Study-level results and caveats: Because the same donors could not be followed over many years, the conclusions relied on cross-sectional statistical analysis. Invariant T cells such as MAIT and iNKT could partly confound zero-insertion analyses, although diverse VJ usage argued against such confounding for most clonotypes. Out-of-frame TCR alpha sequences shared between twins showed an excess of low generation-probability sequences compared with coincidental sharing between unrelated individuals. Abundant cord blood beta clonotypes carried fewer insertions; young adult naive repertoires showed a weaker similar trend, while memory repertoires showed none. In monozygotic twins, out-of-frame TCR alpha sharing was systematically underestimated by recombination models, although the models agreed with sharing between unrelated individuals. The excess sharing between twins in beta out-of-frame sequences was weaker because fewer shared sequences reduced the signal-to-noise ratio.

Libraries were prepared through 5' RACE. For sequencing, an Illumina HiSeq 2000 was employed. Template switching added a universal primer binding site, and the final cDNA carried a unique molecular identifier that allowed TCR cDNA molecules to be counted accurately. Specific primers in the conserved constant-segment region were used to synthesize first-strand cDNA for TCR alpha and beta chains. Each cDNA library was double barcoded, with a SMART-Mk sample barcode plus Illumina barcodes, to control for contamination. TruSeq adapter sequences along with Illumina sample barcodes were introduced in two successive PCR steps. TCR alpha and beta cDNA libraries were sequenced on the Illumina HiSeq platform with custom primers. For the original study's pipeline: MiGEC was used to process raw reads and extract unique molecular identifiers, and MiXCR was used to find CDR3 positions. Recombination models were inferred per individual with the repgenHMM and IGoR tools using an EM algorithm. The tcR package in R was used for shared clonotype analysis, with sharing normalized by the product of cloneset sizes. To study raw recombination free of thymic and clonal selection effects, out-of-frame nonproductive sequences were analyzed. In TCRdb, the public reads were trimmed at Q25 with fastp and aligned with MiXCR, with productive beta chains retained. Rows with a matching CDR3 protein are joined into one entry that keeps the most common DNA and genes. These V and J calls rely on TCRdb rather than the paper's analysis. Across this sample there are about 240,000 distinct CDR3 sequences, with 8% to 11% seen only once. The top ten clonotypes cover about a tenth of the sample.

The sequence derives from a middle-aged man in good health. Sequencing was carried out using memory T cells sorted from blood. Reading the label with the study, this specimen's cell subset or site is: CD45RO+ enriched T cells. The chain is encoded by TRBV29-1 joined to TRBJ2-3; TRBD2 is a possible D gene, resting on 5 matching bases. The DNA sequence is TGCAGCGTTGGGGGAGCGGAGCGCACAGATACGCAGTATTTT. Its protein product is CSVGGAERTDTQYF.